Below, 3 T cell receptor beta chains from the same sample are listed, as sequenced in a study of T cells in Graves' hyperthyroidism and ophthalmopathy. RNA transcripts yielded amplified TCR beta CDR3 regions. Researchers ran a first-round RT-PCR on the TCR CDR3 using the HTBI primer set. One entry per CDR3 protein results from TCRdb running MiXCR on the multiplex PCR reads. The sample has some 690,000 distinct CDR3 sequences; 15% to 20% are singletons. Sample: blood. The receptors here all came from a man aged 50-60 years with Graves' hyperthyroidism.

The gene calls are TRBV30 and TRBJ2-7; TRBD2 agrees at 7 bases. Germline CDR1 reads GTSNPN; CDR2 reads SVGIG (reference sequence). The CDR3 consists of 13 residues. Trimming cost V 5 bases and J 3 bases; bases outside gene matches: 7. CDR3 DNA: TGTGCCTGGCGAAGCGGGATCCTCTACGAGCAGTACTTC. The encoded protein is CAWRSGILYEQYF.

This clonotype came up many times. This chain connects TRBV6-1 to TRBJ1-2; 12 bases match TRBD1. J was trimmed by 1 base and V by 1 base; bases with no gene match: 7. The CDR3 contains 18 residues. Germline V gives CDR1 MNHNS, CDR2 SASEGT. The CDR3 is CASSEVGTGGRINYGYTF. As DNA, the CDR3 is TGTGCCAGCAGTGAAGTTGGGACAGGGGGCAGAATTAACTATGGCTACACCTTC.

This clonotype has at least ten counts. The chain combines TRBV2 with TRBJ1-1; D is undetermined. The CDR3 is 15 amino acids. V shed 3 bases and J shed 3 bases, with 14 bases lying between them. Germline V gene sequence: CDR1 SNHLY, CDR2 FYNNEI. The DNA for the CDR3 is TGTGCCAGCAGTGAGAGGCAGGCTGTGGACACTGAAGCTTTCTTT. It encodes CASSERQAVDTEAFF.